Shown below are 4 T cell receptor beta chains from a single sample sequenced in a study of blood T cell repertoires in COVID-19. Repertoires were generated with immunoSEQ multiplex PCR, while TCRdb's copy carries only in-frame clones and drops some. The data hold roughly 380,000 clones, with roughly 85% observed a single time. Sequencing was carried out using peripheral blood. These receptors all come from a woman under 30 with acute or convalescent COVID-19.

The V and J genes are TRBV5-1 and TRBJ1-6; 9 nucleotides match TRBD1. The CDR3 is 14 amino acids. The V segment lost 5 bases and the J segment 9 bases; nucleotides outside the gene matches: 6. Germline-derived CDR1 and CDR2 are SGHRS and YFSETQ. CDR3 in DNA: TGCGCCAGCAGGAGCGACAGGGGGAGTTCACCCCTCCACTTT. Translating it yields CASRSDRGSSPLHF.

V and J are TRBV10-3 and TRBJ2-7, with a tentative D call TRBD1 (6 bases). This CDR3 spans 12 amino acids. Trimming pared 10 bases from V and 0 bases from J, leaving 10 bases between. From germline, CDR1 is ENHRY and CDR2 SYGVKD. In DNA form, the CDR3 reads TGTGCCACCCAACAGGGCTCCTACGAGCAGTACTTC. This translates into CATQQGSYEQYF.

The DNA for the CDR3 is TGTGCCAGCTCCCAACAAACGAACACTGAAGCTTTCTTT. Encoded protein: CASSQQTNTEAFF. This chain links TRBV18 with TRBJ1-1; D is unclear. The germline V gene encodes CDR1 KGHSH and CDR2 LQKENI. Between the trimmed V and J ends, which lost 6 bases and 1 base, there was a span of 9 bases. This CDR3 has 13 amino acids. Looking up the rest from reference TRBV18 and TRBJ1-1 gives the full variable domain: NAGVMQNPRHLVRRRGQEARLRCSPMKGHSHVYWYRQLPEEGLKFMVYLQKENIIDESGMPKERFSAEFPKEGPSILRIQQVVRGDSAAYFCASSQQTNTEAFFGQGTRLTVV.

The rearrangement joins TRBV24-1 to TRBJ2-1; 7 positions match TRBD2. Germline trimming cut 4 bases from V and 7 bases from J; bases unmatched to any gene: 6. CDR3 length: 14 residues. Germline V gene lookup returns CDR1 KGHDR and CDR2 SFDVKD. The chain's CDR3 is CATSDLGEGNEQFF. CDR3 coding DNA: TGTGCCACCAGTGACCTAGGGGAGGGAAATGAGCAGTTCTTC.